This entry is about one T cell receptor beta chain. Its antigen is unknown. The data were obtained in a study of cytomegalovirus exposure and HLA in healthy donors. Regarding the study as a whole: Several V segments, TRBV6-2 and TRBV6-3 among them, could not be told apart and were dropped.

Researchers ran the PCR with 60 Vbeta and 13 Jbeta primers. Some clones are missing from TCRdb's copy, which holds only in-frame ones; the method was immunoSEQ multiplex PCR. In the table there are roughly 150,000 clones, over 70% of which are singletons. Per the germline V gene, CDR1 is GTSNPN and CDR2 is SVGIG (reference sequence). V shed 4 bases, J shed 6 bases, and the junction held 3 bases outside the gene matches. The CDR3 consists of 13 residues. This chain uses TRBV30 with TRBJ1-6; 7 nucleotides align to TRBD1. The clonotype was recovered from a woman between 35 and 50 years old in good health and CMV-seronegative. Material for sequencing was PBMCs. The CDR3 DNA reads TGTGCCTGGACACAGGGGTTTAATTCACCCCTCCACTTT. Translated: CAWTQGFNSPLHF.